One sample yielded the 21 T cell receptor beta chains listed below, sequenced in a study of blood T cells in healthy people across ages (dated by TCRdb to between 2014 and 2017). The method was 5' RACE. Sequencer: Illumina HiSeq 2500. The second PCR ran for about 6 to 11 cycles and used a J-beta primer mix along with a sample-barcoded 5' primer. TCRdb handled the public reads itself, with Q25 trimming in fastp and clone calling in MiXCR, and kept productive beta chains. Rows are unified per CDR3 protein, each entry keeping the most common DNA and genes. In this sample the table shows some 760,000 distinct CDR3 sequences, roughly 25% of which occur a single time. Together, the top ten hold more than 8.5% of the sample. These data were also filed under a second study, of T cells of mothers and their children.

Specimen: blood. The source of these receptors is a boy aged 5 to 17 in good health.

V and J are TRBV29-1 and TRBJ2-5, with TRBD1 as a possible D gene (6 bases). Trimming pared 7 bases from V and 2 bases from J, leaving 14 bases between. The CDR3 is made up of 13 amino acids. The germline V gene encodes CDR1 SQVTM and CDR2 ANQGSEA. CDR3 region: CSALWGQQETQYF. The CDR3 DNA reads as TGCAGCGCCCTTTGGGGGCAACAAGAGACCCAGTACTTC.

This clonotype was detected only a few times. The rearrangement uses TRBV20-1 and TRBJ2-5; D not certain. V was clipped by 4 bases and J by 7 bases, with 19 bases between them. Germline lookup yields CDR1 DFQATT and CDR2 SNEGSKA (reference sequence). The CDR3 extends over 14 amino acids. CDR3: CSATRPTTRVTQYF. The CDR3 DNA reads as TGCAGTGCTACTAGGCCGACCACAAGAGTGACCCAGTACTTC.

This clonotype came up a few times. This sequence joins TRBV12-3 or TRBV12-4 and TRBJ2-3, with D possibly matching TRBD2 (6 bases). The V and J ends lost 4 bases and 0 bases respectively, with 14 bases between them. The CDR3 runs to 16 residues. The CDR3 nucleotides read TGTGCCAGCAGTTCCTTACGGGGAGGAAGCACAGATACGCAGTATTTT. It encodes CASSSLRGGSTDTQYF.

This clonotype was seen only a few times. The chain employs TRBV27 and TRBJ2-1; possibly TRBD1 for D (5 bases). The germline V and J ends were trimmed by 3 bases and 0 bases, with 9 bases remaining between them. The CDR3 consists of 15 residues. CDR1 and CDR2 from the germline V gene are MNHEY and SMNVEV (reference sequence). DNA of the CDR3: TGTGCCAGCAGTTTTACAGGTAGCTCCTACAATGAGCAGTTCTTC. Translated, it gives CASSFTGSSYNEQFF.

The chain uses TRBV11-3 and TRBJ2-1; D remains ambiguous. The J call is doubtful: the DNA matches TRBJ2-5 better. Germline loops: CDR1 SGHNT, CDR2 YENEEA. This CDR3 has 13 residues. The CDR3 bases are TGTGCCAGCAGCTTAGGACCAGATGAGACCCAGTACTTC. This gives the protein CASSLGPDETQYF.

This chain joins TRBV20-1 and TRBJ2-3; D unresolved. This CDR3 is 12 amino acids long. The V gene lost 0 bases and the J gene lost 7 bases, with 8 bases spanning the gap. Germline CDR1 DFQATT, CDR2 SNEGSKA (reference sequence). The CDR3 sequence: CSARDPPNTQYF. CDR3 coding DNA: TGCAGTGCTAGAGATCCGCCGAATACGCAGTATTTT.

This clonotype has only a few counts. The CDR3 nucleotides read TGCAGCGCACTAGCGGGAGAACTTTCCTACGAGCAGTACTTC. Amino acids: CSALAGELSYEQYF. The J gene is TRBJ2-7, the V gene TRBV29-1; 11 bases fit TRBD2. The V and J ends lost 7 bases and 1 base, in that order; junction bases with no gene match: 6. Germline V gene sequence: CDR1 SQVTM, CDR2 ANQGSEA. This CDR3 is 14 amino acids long.

This chain joins TRBV24-1 and TRBJ2-1; unclear D gene. Germline loops: CDR1 KGHDR, CDR2 SFDVKD. Trimming took 0 bases from V and 3 from J, leaving 5 bases between them. The CDR3 covers 14 residues. CDR3 in DNA: TGTGCCACCAGTGATTTGTCCGTCTACAATGAGCAGTTCTTC. Amino acid sequence: CATSDLSVYNEQFF.

This clonotype occurred a few times. The chain couples TRBV20-1 to TRBJ2-5; maybe TRBD1 (6 bases). This CDR3 contains 13 residues. Germline-derived CDR1 and CDR2 are DFQATT and SNEGSKA (reference sequence). The DNA of the CDR3 is TGCAGCGGAACCCGGACAGTACAAGAGACCCAGTACTTC. Translating it yields CSGTRTVQETQYF.

The gene calls are TRBV6-5 and TRBJ2-5; 10 bases align to TRBD2. V was pared by 0 bases and J by 2 bases, with 12 bases of the junction left unmatched. Per the germline V gene, CDR1 is MNHEY and CDR2 is SVGAGI. This CDR3 contains 19 residues. The CDR3 sequence is CASSYSVQRGGKAQETQYF. CDR3 nucleotides: TGTGCCAGCAGTTACTCTGTTCAGCGGGGGGGCAAAGCGCAAGAGACCCAGTACTTC.

This clonotype came up a few times. The chain is built from TRBV6-2 or TRBV6-3 and TRBJ1-4, with 7 positions matching TRBD1. CDR3 length: 14 amino acids. J gave up 15 bases and V 6 bases, and 16 bases lay outside the gene matches. Germline CDR1 is MNHEY and CDR2 is SVGEGT. The CDR3 region is CASRTRQGLEVVFF. The CDR3 nucleotides are TGTGCCAGCAGGACCAGACAGGGTTTGGAAGTGGTGTTTTTT.

V usage is TRBV12-3 or TRBV12-4 and J usage is TRBJ2-7, with D possibly TRBD1 on 5 matching bases. The CDR3 loop spans 14 amino acids. V was clipped by 6 bases and J by 0 bases, with 12 bases between them. The CDR3 spells CASSLDTISYEQYF. The CDR3 bases are TGTGCCAGCAGCCTGGACACGATCTCCTACGAGCAGTACTTC.

The genes are TRBV9 and TRBJ2-7, with 7 bases matching TRBD1. The CDR3 runs 12 residues. The trim removed 1 base at V and 11 bases at J, leaving 6 bases unmatched. CDR1 and CDR2 from the germline V gene are SGDLS and YYNGEE. In DNA, the CDR3 is TGTGCCAGCAGCGTATTAGACAGGGTAAAGTACTTC. It encodes CASSVLDRVKYF.

J is TRBJ2-3 and V is TRBV7-9, with 8 bases aligning to TRBD1. The CDR3 is 16 residues long. V gave up 5 bases and J gave up 0 bases; unmatched junction bases: 7. Germline assignment: CDR1 SEHNR and CDR2 FQNEAQ (reference sequence). The CDR3 nucleotides are TGTGCCAGCAGCGACCCAGGGGGCGCCAGCACAGATACGCAGTATTTT. It translates to CASSDPGGASTDTQYF.

The chain couples TRBV4-3 to TRBJ2-5; 8 positions agree with TRBD2. The V segment lost 4 bases and the J segment 7 bases; nucleotides outside the gene matches: 8. Germline CDR1 LGHNA, CDR2 YSLEER. The CDR3 has 14 residues. CDR3 amino acids: CASSPGTSIGTQYF. In DNA, the CDR3 is TGCGCCAGCAGCCCCGGGACTAGTATTGGGACCCAGTACTTC.

V usage is TRBV19 and J usage is TRBJ1-4; D is ambiguous. The CDR3 loop spans 13 amino acids. Germline CDR1 and CDR2: LNHDA and SQIVND (reference sequence). V was clipped by 6 bases and J by 8 bases, with 13 bases between them. The CDR3 sequence is CASSPEGWEKLFF. The CDR3 coding sequence is TGTGCCAGTAGCCCGGAGGGTTGGGAAAAACTGTTTTTT.

The V call is TRBV7-2, the J call TRBJ2-5; D is possibly TRBD1 (5 bases). The germline V gene has CDR1 SGHTA and CDR2 FQGNSA. The CDR3 is made up of 16 amino acids. Between the trimmed V and J ends, which lost 5 bases and 2 bases, there was a span of 18 bases. The CDR3 here is CASSLPADSLQETQYF. The CDR3 DNA sequence: TGTGCCAGCAGCCTACCAGCTGACAGCCTACAAGAGACCCAGTACTTC.

V gene TRBV29-1 combines with J gene TRBJ2-5; 7 bases map to TRBD2. This CDR3 contains 13 residues. The germline V gene encodes CDR1 SQVTM and CDR2 ANQGSEA. V shed 4 bases, J shed 4 bases, and the junction held 6 bases outside the gene matches. The CDR3 is CSVGAGRGETQYF. The CDR3 bases are TGCAGCGTTGGTGCGGGGAGGGGAGAGACCCAGTACTTC.

This sequence joins TRBV7-2 and TRBJ2-5, with 8 bases fitting TRBD2. The tail of the sequence fits TRBJ2-1 better, so the J call may be wrong. Germline V gene data show CDR1 as SGHTA and CDR2 as FQGNSA. The CDR3 extends over 14 amino acids. CDR3 loop: CASSLESAGGEQFF. In nucleotides, the CDR3 is TGTGCCAGCAGCTTAGAATCGGCGGGGGGTGAGCAGTTCTTC.

The genes are TRBV5-6 and TRBJ2-5; 8 nucleotides agree with TRBD1. The J call is doubtful: the DNA matches TRBJ2-7 better. The length of the CDR3 is 16 residues. Germline CDR1 SGHDT, CDR2 YYEEEE. CDR3 sequence: CASSSLRTGPTGEQYF. DNA of the CDR3: TGTGCCAGCAGCTCCCTCCGGACAGGGCCGACCGGCGAGCAGTACTTC.

The CDR3 sequence: CASSLDYAGLNTEAFF. The CDR3 region has the DNA TGTGCCAGCAGCTTAGATTACGCAGGTTTGAACACTGAAGCTTTCTTT. The chain uses TRBV7-9 and TRBJ1-1; unclear D gene. Germline V gene data show CDR1 as SEHNR and CDR2 as FQNEAQ (reference sequence). V was clipped by 1 base and J by 0 bases, with 12 bases between them. The CDR3 sequence is 16 residues long.